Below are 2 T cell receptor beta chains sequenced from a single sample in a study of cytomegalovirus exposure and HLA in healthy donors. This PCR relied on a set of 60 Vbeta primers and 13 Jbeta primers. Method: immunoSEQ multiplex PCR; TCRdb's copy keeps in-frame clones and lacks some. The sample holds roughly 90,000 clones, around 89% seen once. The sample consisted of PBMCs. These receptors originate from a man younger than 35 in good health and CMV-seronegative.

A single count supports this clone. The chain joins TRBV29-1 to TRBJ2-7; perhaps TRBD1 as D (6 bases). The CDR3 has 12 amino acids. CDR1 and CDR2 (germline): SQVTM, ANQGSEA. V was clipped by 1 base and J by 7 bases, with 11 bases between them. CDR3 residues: CSVEVNRGEQYF. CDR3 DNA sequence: TGCAGCGTTGAAGTGAATAGGGGGGAGCAGTACTTC.

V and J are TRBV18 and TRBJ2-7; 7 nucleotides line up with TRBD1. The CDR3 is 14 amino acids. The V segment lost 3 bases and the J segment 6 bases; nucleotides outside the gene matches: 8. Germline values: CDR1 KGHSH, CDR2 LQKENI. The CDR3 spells CASSPGQSQGEQYF. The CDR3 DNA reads TGTGCCAGCTCACCGGGACAGAGTCAGGGCGAGCAGTACTTC.